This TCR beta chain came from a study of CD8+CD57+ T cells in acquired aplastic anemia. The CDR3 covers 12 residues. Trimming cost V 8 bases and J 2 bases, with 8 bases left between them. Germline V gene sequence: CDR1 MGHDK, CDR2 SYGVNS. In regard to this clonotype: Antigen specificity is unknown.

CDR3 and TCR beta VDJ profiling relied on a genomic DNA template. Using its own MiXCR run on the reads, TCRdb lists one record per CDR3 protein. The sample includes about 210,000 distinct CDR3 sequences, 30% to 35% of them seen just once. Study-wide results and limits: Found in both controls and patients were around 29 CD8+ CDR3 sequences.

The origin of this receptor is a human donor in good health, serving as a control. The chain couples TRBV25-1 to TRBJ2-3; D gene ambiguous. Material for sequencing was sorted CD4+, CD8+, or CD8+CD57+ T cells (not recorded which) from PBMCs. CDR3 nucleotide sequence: TGTGCCAGCGGGCCAAACACAGATACGCAGTATTTT. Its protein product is CASGPNTDTQYF.